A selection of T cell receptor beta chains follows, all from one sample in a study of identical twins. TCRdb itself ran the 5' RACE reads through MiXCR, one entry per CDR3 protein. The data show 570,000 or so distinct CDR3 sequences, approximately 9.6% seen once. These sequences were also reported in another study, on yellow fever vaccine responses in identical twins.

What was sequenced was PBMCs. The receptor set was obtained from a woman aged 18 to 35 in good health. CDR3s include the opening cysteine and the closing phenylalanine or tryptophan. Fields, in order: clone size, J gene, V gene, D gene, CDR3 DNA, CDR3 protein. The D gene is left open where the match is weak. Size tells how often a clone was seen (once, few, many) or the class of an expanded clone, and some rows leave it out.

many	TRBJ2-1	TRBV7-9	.	TGTGCCAGCAGCTTACTTTCCCATGAGCAGTTCTTC	CASSLLSHEQFF
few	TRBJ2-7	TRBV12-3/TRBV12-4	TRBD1	TGTGCCAGCAGCCCTTCGACAGGGAACTCCTACGAGCAGTACTTC	CASSPSTGNSYEQYF
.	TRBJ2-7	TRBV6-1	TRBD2	TGTGCCAGCAGGGCCACTAGCGGGAGCCCATTCTACGAGCAGTACTTC	CASRATSGSPFYEQYF
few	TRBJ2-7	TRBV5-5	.	TGTGCCAGCAGCTCACCCTCAGGGCCCCTCTCCTACGAGCAGTACTTC	CASSSPSGPLSYEQYF
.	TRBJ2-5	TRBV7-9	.	TGTGCCAGCATCAAAATACTTGATGAGACCCAGTACTTC	CASIKILDETQYF
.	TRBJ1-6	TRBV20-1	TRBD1	TGCAGTGCCCCTAGTCGGACAGGGTACCCGACACCCCTCCACTTT	CSAPSRTGYPTPLHF
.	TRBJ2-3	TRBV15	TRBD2	TGTGCCACCAGCGGTAGCGGGGGGGCCTTAGATACGCAGTATTTT	CATSGSGGALDTQYF
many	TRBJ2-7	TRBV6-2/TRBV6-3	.	TGTGCCAGCAGTTACGACCAGGCGGGGGAGCAGTACTTC	CASSYDQAGEQYF
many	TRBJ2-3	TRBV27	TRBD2	TGTGCCAGCAGTCCCCCCGGGAGGGGAGATACGCAGTATTTT	CASSPPGRGDTQYF
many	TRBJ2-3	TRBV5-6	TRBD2	TGTGCCAGCAGCTTGTCCAGCGGGGGAAGCACAGATACGCAGTATTTT	CASSLSSGGSTDTQYF
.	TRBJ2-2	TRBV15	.	TGTGCCACCAGCAGAGATCAGGGCCCCGGGGAGCTGTTTTTT	CATSRDQGPGELFF
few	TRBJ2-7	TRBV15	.	TGTGCCACCAGCAGAGCGCTTTCGGGAGAACCCTACGAGCAGTACTTC	CATSRALSGEPYEQYF
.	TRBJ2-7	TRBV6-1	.	TGTGCCAGCAGTCATGGGGGGAGTTCCAACGAGCAGTACTTC	CASSHGGSSNEQYF
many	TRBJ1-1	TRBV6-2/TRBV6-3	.	TGTGCCAGCAGCAACGACAGGCTCATGAACACTGAAGCTTTCTTT	CASSNDRLMNTEAFF
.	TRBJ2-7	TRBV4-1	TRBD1	TGCGCCAGCAGCCAAGATCCCCAAGACAGGGGGCTGGGTGAGCAGTACTTC	CASSQDPQDRGLGEQYF
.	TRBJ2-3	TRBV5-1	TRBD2	TGCGCTAGCAGGCCTAGCGGGGATTACACAGATACGCAGTATTTT	CASRPSGDYTDTQYF
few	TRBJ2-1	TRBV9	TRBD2	TGTGCCAGCAGCCCCTGGGGGAGCGGGGCCTACAATGAGCAGTTCTTC	CASSPWGSGAYNEQFF
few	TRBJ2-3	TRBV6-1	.	TGTGCCAGCAGTACCAACTCGCTAGGGGGTGGCACAGATACGCAGTATTTT	CASSTNSLGGGTDTQYF
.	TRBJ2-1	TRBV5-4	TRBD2	TGTGCCAGCAGCTCCCCGGGGGGGCTGAGCTCCTACAATGAGCAGTTCTTC	CASSSPGGLSSYNEQFF
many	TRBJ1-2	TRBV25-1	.	TGTGCCAGCAAAACCGGGGGAGAGGATGGCTACACCTTC	CASKTGGEDGYTF
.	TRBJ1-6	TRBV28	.	TGTGCCAGCAGTCCCCGTTTATATCCCCTCCACTTT	CASSPRLYPLHF
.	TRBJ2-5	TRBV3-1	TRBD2	TGTGCCAGCACCGGCGACGGACTAGCGGGAGGAGAGACCCAGTACTTC	CASTGDGLAGGETQYF
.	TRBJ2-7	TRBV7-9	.	TGTGCCAGCAGCCAGCCAGGCGGGGCCAAGCAGTACTTC	CASSQPGGAKQYF
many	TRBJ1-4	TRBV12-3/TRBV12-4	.	TGTGCCAGCAGTCGGACGTCAATTAATGAAAAACTGTTTTTT	CASSRTSINEKLFF
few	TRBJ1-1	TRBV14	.	TGTGCCAGCAGCCCATTGTTTCCGGGTAACACTGAAGCTTTCTTT	CASSPLFPGNTEAFF
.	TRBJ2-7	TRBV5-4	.	TGTGCCAGCAGCTTAAGACTATTCCACGAGCAGTACTTC	CASSLRLFHEQYF
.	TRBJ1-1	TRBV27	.	TGTGCCAGCAAGAGGGTGGGCACTGAAGCTTTCTTT	CASKRVGTEAFF
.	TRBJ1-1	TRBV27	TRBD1	TGTGCCAGCAGTTTATCGGGACAGGGGGCGCGGAACACTGAAGCTTTCTTT	CASSLSGQGARNTEAFF
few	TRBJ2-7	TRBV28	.	TGTGCCAGCAGCTCCACGAGCTGGCAGGACTACGAGCAGTACTTC	CASSSTSWQDYEQYF
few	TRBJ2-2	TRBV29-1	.	TGCAGCGTGTTGGGGGGCCGGACCGGGGAGCTGTTTTTT	CSVLGGRTGELFF
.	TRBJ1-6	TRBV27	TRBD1	TGTGCCACCTCACAGGGGGCTAATTCACCCCTCCACTTT	CATSQGANSPLHF
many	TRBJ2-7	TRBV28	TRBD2	TGTGCCAGCATCTATTCCGGGGGGGGATCCTACGAGCAGTACTTC	CASIYSGGGSYEQYF
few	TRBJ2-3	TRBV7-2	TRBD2	TGTGCCAGCAGCTTATCCATCACGGGCGGGAGGCCAGATACGCAGTATTTT	CASSLSITGGRPDTQYF
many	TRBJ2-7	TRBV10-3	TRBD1	TGTGCCATCAGTGGTTCCGGGACAGGCTCCTACGAGCAGTACTTC	CAISGSGTGSYEQYF
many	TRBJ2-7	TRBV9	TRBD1	TGTGCCAGCAGCGAAGGGACAGGTGCTAGCTCCTACGAGCAGTACTTC	CASSEGTGASSYEQYF
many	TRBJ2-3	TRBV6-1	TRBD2	TGTGCCAGCAGTATTGGCGGGAGCACCACAGATACGCAGTATTTT	CASSIGGSTTDTQYF
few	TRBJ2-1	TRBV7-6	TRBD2	TGTGCCAGCAGCGGTGGGGAAAGCGGGGGTTACAATGAGCAGTTCTTC	CASSGGESGGYNEQFF
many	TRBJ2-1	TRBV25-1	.	TGTGCCAGCAGTGACAGGGGTTCGAAGAATGAGCAGTTCTTC	CASSDRGSKNEQFF
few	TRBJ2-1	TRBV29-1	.	TGCAGCGTTGGAGAGCGGTCCTACAATGAGCAGTTCTTC	CSVGERSYNEQFF
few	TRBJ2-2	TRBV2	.	TGTGCCAGCAGAGGTGAAGTGAACACCGGGGAGCTGTTTTTT	CASRGEVNTGELFF
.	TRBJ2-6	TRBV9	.	TGTGCCAGCAGCGTAGCTGGGGACTCTGGGGCCAACGTCCTGACTTTC	CASSVAGDSGANVLTF
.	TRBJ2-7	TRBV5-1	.	TGCGCCAGCAGCTTGGAGTCCGGGTTGGGCGAGCAGTACTTC	CASSLESGLGEQYF
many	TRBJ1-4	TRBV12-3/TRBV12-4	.	TGTGCCAGCACAAACAGGGTGAATAATGAAAAACTGTTTTTT	CASTNRVNNEKLFF
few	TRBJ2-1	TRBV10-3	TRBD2	TGTGCCATCAGTGGGGCTGGGACTAGCGTGGTTGGTGAGCAGTTCTTC	CAISGAGTSVVGEQFF
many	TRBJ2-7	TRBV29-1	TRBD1	TGCAGCGGTGTGACAGGGTTGACCTACGAGCAGTACTTC	CSGVTGLTYEQYF
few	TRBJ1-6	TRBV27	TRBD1	TGTGCCAGCAGTTTCCACGGGACAGTGTCAAATTCACCCCTCCACTTT	CASSFHGTVSNSPLHF
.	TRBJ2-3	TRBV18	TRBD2	TGTGCCAGCTCTCAATTCCTAGCGGAGATGGGCAATACGCAGTATTTT	CASSQFLAEMGNTQYF
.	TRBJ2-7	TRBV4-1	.	TGCGCCAGCAGCCAGGAATCCCAGTACGAGCAGTACTTC	CASSQESQYEQYF
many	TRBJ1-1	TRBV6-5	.	TGTGCCAGCAGTTACTACGGGGGCACTGAAGCTTTCTTT	CASSYYGGTEAFF
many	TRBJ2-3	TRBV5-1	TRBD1	TGCGCCAGCAGGGACGGGACAGCAATGAACACAGATACGCAGTATTTT	CASRDGTAMNTDTQYF
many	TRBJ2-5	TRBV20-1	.	TGCAGTGCTATTTTCCTAGCCTCAGAGACCCAGTACTTC	CSAIFLASETQYF
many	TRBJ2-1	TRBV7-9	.	TGTGCCAGCAGCTTACGACTAGACAAAGACAATGAGCAGTTCTTC	CASSLRLDKDNEQFF
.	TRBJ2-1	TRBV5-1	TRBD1	TGCGCCAGCACCTACCGGACAGGGATTGGGGATGAGCAGTTCTTC	CASTYRTGIGDEQFF